The 15 T cell receptor beta chains below come from one sample, sequenced in a study of prognosis after radiotherapy for stage I lung cancer. Genomic DNA provided the template from which TCR beta CDR3 was amplified by two-round multiplex PCR. It was primers specific to each TRBV and TRBJ gene that first-round PCR used. TCRdb reanalysed the multiplex PCR reads using MiXCR and keeps one entry per CDR3 protein. In the table there are some 13,000 distinct CDR3 sequences, 35% to 40% of which are singletons. Material: PBMCs, obtained before or after stereotactic body radiation therapy (not recorded which). These receptors all stem from a donor aged 50 or older with non-small cell lung cancer.

A note on this clonotype: The conserved final phenylalanine or tryptophan is absent from the CDR3, which likely points to a read error. The V and J genes are TRBV6-2 or TRBV6-3 and TRBJ1-2, with D tentatively TRBD1 (6 bases). CDR1 and CDR2 (germline): MNHEY, SVGEGT. CDR3 size: 18 residues. The V gene lost 0 bases and the J gene lost 8 bases, with 25 bases spanning the gap. CDR3 protein: CASSYSNPSTGALRGYTL. The CDR3 region has the DNA TGTGCCAGCAGTTACTCAAACCCCTCGACAGGAGCCTTGCGGGGCTACACCCTC.

This clonotype showed up just a few times. V is TRBV11-3 and J is TRBJ1-1; 9 bases are a match to TRBD1. This CDR3 has 15 residues. With 5 bases clipped from V and 6 bases from J, the junction kept 10 bases outside the gene matches. Per the germline V gene, CDR1 is SGHNT and CDR2 is YENEEA. The CDR3, as DNA: TGTGCCAGCAGCCCGCGGGGACAGGGCGTACCTGAAGCTTTCTTT. It specifies CASSPRGQGVPEAFF.

Regarding this clonotype: Given a far larger clone just one base away, this is likely a sequencing read error. The V and J genes are TRBV6-4 and TRBJ1-2; no clear D. Per germline, CDR1 MRHNA and CDR2 SNTAGT. V was clipped by 7 bases and J by 4 bases, with 13 bases between them. The CDR3 has 13 residues. Here the CDR3 DNA reads TGTGCCAGCACTCAGTGGGAGAGCTATGGCTACACCTTC. This translates into CASTQWESYGYTF.

To note about this clonotype: The junction does not match germline at one end; this may be a read error. The chain's CDR3 is CDSTGYSEKLIF. The CDR3 bases are TGTGACAGCACCGGGTATAGTGAAAAACTGATTTTT. This rearrangement joins TRBV6-2 or TRBV6-3 to TRBJ1-4; D is undetermined. CDR1 is MNHEY, CDR2 SVGEGT, per germline. The CDR3 has 12 residues.

This clonotype was found many times. The chain recombines TRBV27 with TRBJ1-5, with 8 bases identical to TRBD1. In germline, CDR1 is MNHEY, CDR2 SMNVEV (reference sequence). The CDR3 contains 17 residues. V lost 0 bases, J lost 4 bases, and 8 bases stayed unmatched. CDR3 nucleotides: TGTGCCAGCAGTTTATCATTCAGGGGGCTTGAGAATCAGCCCCAGCATTTT. It yields the protein CASSLSFRGLENQPQHF.

In DNA, the CDR3 is TGCAGTGCTAGGGAGCATATTATGAACACTGAAGCTTTCTTT. Amino acids: CSAREHIMNTEAFF. This chain joins TRBV20-1 and TRBJ1-1; D not resolved. Per germline, CDR1 DFQATT and CDR2 SNEGSKA (reference sequence). V gave up 3 bases and J gave up 0 bases, with 11 bases separating them. CDR3 length: 14 residues.

This clonotype appeared many times. This sequence joins TRBV7-8 and TRBJ2-3; 7 bases agree with TRBD2. After removal of 3 bases from V and 5 bases from J, the junction contained 8 bases not matched to a gene. CDR1 is SGHVS and CDR2 is FQNEAQ in the germline V gene. The CDR3 has 15 amino acids. CDR3 region: CASSFSAGAGDTQYF. CDR3 DNA sequence: TGTGCCAGCAGCTTTTCGGCGGGAGCGGGAGATACGCAGTATTTT. The whole variable domain, filled in from reference TRBV7-8 and TRBJ2-3, reads GAGVSQSPRYKVAKRGQDVALRCDPISGHVSLFWYQQALGQGPEFLTYFQNEAQLDKSGLPSDRFFAERPEGSVSTLKIQRTQQEDSAVYLCASSFSAGAGDTQYFGPGTRLTVL.

This clonotype has a count of ten or more. The V call is TRBV9, the J call TRBJ2-7; D assignment may be TRBD1 or TRBD2 (5 bases each). The CDR3 spans 17 residues. The V gene's germline CDR1 is SGDLS and CDR2 YYNGEE. The germline V and J ends were trimmed by 0 bases and 4 bases, with 20 bases remaining between them. The CDR3 DNA reads as TGTGCCAGCAGCGTAGGTGTGTCGTGGGGGAACGGGTACGAGCAGTACTTC. This gives the protein CASSVGVSWGNGYEQYF.

The sample holds many counts of this clonotype. The V call is TRBV28, the J call TRBJ1-2, with a possible D match to TRBD1 (5 bases). This CDR3 region has 14 residues. Trimming cost V 3 bases and J 6 bases, with 14 bases left between them. Looked up from germline, CDR1 is MDHEN and CDR2 is SYDVKM. CDR3 in amino acids: CASSFRGRGHGYTF. CDR3 nucleotides: TGTGCCAGCAGTTTCCGAGGAAGGGGCCATGGCTACACCTTC.

The rearrangement joins TRBV6-1 to TRBJ1-3; 7 bases agree with TRBD1. With 7 bases clipped from V and 0 bases from J, the junction kept 9 bases outside the gene matches. The CDR3 spans 16 residues. Germline CDR1 is MNHNS and CDR2 is SASEGT. The CDR3 DNA follows: TGTGCCAGCACCCGACAGGGAATTACCTCTGGAAACACCATATATTTT. It translates to CASTRQGITSGNTIYF.

In this sample, this clonotype turned up many times. The CDR3 bases are TGTGCCAGCAGCCCGAGGGGGGGCGTAGGGAACACTGAAGCTTTCTTT. Its translation is CASSPRGGVGNTEAFF. The chain carries TRBV4-2 and TRBJ1-1; the D gene is possibly TRBD1 (6 bases). CDR1 and CDR2 (germline): LGHNA, YNFKEQ. Trimming took off 4 bases at V and 1 base at J, with 16 bases between the two ends. The length of the CDR3 is 16 residues.

The V and J genes are TRBV6-1 and TRBJ1-1; possible D gene TRBD1, 6 bases. CDR1 is MNHNS and CDR2 is SASEGT in the germline V gene. This CDR3 contains 15 residues. Trimming took 6 bases from V and 7 from J, leaving 21 bases between them. CDR3 sequence: CASRHDEGGGNEAFF. The CDR3 coding sequence is TGTGCCAGCAGACACGACGAGGGGGGAGGTAATGAAGCTTTCTTT.

As concerns this clonotype: A much larger clone differs by one base, so this may be a read error. The chain has TRBV7-2 and TRBJ1-4; no clear D. The CDR3 is 14 residues long. Germline CDR1 and CDR2: SGHTA and FQGNSA. The CDR3 region is CASSFGQYNEKPFF. In nucleotides, the CDR3 is TGTGCCAGCAGCTTTGGGCAGTATAATGAAAAACCGTTTTTT.

In its sample, this clonotype was seen many times. The rearrangement joins TRBV5-8 to TRBJ2-5; tentatively, D is TRBD1 or TRBD2 (5 bases each). The DNA matches TRBJ2-1 better at its end, which makes the J call doubtful. The CDR3 extends over 19 amino acids. CDR1 and CDR2 from the germline V gene are SGHTS and YDEGEE. In DNA, the CDR3 is TGTGCCAGCAGCTTGGGAAGTTACTACGGGGCCGACGTAGACAATGAGCAGTTCTTC. Protein: CASSLGSYYGADVDNEQFF.

This clonotype has at least ten counts. The genes are TRBV12-3 or TRBV12-4 and TRBJ1-2; D perhaps matches TRBD1 (6 bases). V gave up 6 bases and J gave up 2 bases, with 16 bases separating them. The CDR3 totals 15 residues. The CDR3 bases are TGTGCCAGCAGCCCCCAGTCGGGGGCCAACTATGGCTACACCTTC. The encoded protein is CASSPQSGANYGYTF.